This TCR beta chain stems from a study of CD8 T cells in ankylosing spondylitis. Deletions cut 6 bases from V and 2 bases from J, with 20 bases between. The CDR3 is 16 amino acids. CDR1 SNHLY and CDR2 FYNNEI come from the germline V gene. TCRdb reanalysed the 5' RACE reads using MiXCR and keeps one entry per CDR3 protein. Here the sample spans 200,000 to 250,000 distinct CDR3 sequences, around a quarter being singletons. This clonotype was detected many times. Sequenced: blood, either unsorted or a sorted T cell fraction (not recorded which). V gene TRBV2 combines with J gene TRBJ2-7; a possible D gene is TRBD2 (5 bases). This sequence originates from a male donor with ankylosing spondylitis or in good health (not recorded which). The CDR3 spells CASRPISGKAAYEQYF. The CDR3 DNA follows: TGTGCCAGCAGACCCATTTCCGGCAAAGCGGCCTACGAGCAGTACTTC.